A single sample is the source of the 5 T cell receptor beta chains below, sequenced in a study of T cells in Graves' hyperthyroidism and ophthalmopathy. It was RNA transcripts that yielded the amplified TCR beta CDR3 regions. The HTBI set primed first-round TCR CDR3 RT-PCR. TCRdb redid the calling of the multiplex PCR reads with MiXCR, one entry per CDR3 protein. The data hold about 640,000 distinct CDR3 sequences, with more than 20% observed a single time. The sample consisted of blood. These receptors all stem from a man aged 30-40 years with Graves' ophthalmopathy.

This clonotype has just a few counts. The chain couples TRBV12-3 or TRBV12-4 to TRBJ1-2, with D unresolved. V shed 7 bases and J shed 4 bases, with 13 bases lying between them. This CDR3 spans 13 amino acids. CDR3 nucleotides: TGTGCCAGCACCCCTACTCGGGGCTATGGCTACACCTTC. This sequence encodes CASTPTRGYGYTF.

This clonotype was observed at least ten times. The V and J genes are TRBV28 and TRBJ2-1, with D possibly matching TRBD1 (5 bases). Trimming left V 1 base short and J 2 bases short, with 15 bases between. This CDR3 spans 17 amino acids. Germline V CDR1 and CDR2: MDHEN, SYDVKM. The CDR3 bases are TGTGCCAGCAGTTTATTTTGGACACATAAGACCTACAATGAGCAGTTCTTC. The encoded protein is CASSLFWTHKTYNEQFF.

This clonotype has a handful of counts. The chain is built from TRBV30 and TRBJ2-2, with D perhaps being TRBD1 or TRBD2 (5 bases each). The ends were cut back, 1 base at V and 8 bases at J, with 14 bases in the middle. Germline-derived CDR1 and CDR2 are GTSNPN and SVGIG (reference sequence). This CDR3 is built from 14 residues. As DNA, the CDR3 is TGTGCCTGGAGTGAGTCGCGAGGGGCAGGGGAGCTGTTTTTT. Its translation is CAWSESRGAGELFF.

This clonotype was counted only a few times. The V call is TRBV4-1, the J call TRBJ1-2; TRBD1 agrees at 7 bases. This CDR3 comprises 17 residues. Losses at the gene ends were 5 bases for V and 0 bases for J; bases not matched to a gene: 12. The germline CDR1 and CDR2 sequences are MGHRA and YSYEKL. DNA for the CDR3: TGCGCCAGCAGCTTAAGTCCACAGGGGATATCTAACTATGGCTACACCTTC. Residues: CASSLSPQGISNYGYTF.

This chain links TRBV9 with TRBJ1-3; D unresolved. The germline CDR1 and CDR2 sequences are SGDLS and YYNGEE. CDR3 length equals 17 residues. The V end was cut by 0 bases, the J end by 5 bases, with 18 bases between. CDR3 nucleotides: TGTGCCAGCAGCGTAGAGCCCGGTCGGTCCGCGCGAAACACCATATATTTT. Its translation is CASSVEPGRSARNTIYF.